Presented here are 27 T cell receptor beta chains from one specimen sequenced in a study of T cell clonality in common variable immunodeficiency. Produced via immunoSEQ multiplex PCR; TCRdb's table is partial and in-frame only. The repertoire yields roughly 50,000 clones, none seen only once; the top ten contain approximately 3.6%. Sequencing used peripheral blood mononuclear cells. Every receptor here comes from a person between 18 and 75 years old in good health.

Incomplete CDR3 DNA: TGTGCCAGCTCATTACAGGGAAGTAACACTGAA. It specifies CASSLQGSNTE. The whole CDR3 protein is CASSLQGSNTEAFF. The V call is TRBV18, the J call TRBJ1-1; a possible D gene is TRBD1 (6 bases). The read finishes 3 residues shy of the CDR3 end, and the germline J gene is used to complete it. V was shortened by 5 bases and J by 2 bases, with 12 bases between the two germline ends. In germline, CDR1 is KGHSH, CDR2 LQKENI. CDR3 length equals 14 residues. The complete variable domain, with remaining parts taken from reference TRBV18 and TRBJ1-1, reads NAGVMQNPRHLVRRRGQEARLRCSPMKGHSHVYWYRQLPEEGLKFMVYLQKENIIDESGMPKERFSAEFPKEGPSILRIQQVVRGDSAAYFCASSLQGSNTEAFFGQGTRLTVV.

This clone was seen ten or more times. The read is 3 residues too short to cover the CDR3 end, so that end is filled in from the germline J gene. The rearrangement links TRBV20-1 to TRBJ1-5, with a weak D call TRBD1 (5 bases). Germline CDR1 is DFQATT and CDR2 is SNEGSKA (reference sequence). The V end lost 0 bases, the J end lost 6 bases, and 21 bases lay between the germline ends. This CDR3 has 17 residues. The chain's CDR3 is CSARDETSGGLGQPQHF. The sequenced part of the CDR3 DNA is TGCAGTGCTAGAGATGAGACCTCGGGGGGGTTGGGTCAGCCC.

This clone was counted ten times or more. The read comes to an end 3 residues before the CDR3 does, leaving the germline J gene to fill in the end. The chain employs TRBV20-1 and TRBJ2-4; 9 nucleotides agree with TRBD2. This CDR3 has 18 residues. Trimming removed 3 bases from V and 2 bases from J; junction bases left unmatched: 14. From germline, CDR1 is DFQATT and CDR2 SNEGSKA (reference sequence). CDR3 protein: CSASTLAGATLPKNIQYF. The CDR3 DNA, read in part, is TGCAGTGCTAGTACACTAGCGGGCGCCACATTACCCAAAAACATT.

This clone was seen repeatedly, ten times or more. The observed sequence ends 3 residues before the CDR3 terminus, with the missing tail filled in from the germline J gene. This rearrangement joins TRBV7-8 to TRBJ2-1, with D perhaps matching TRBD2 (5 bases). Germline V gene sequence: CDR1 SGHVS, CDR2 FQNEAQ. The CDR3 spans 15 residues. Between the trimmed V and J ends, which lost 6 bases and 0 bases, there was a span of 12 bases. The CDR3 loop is CASRERGSSYNEQFF. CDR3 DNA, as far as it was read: TGTGCCAGCAGAGAACGGGGTAGCTCCTACAATGAG.

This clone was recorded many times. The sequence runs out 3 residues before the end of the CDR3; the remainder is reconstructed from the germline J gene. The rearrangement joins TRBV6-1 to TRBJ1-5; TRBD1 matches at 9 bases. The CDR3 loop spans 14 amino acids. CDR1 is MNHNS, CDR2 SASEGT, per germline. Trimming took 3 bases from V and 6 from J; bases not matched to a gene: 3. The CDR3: CASSDWTGVQPQHF. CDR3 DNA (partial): TGTGCCAGCAGTGACTGGACAGGGGTTCAGCCC.

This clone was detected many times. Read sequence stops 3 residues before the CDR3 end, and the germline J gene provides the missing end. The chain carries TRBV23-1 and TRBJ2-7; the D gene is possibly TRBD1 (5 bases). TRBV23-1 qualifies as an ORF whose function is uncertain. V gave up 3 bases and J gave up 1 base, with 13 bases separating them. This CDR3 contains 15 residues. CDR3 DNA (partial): TGCGCCAGCAGTCAGACAGAAGCTATATCCTACGAG. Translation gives CASSQTEAISYE. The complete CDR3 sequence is CASSQTEAISYEQYF.

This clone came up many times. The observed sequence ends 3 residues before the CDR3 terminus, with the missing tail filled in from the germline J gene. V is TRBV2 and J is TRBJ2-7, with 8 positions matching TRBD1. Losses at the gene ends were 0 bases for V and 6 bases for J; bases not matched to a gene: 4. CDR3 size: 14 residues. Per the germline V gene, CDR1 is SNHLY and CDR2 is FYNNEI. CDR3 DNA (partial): TGTGCCAGCAGTGAAGCGGGACAGGTAGGCGAG. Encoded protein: CASSEAGQVGE. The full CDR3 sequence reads CASSEAGQVGEQYF.

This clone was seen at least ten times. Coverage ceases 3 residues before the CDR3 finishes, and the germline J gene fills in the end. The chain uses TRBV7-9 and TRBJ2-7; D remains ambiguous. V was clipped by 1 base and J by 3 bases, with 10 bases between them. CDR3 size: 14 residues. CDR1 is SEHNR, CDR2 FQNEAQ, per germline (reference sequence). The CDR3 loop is CASSLDPQDYEQYF. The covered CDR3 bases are TGTGCCAGCAGCTTAGACCCTCAGGACTACGAG.

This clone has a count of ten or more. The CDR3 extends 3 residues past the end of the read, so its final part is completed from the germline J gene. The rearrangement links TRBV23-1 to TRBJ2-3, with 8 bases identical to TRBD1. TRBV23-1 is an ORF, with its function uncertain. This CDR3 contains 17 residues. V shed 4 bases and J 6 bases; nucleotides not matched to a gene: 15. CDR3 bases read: TGCGCCAGCAGTCGCCATCGGACTACAGGGGGTAGGGATACG. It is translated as CASSRHRTTGGRDT. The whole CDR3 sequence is CASSRHRTTGGRDTQYF.

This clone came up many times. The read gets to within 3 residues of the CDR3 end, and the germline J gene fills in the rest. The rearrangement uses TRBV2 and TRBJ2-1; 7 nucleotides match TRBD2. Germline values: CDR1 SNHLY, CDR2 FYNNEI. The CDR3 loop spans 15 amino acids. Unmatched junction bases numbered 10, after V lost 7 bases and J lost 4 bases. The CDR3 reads CASIGAGLPYNEQFF. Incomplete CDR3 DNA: TGTGCCAGCATCGGAGCGGGGCTTCCTTACAATGAG.

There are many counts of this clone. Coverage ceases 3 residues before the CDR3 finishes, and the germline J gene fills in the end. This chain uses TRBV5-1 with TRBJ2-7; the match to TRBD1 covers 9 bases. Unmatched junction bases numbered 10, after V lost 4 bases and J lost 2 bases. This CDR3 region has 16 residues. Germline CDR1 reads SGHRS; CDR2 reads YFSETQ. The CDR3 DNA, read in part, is TGCGCCAGCAGCCCAGGTACAGGGGGCGTAACCTACGAG. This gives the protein CASSPGTGGVTYE. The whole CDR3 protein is CASSPGTGGVTYEQYF.

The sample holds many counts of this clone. CDR3 bases read: TGTGCCAGCAGCCAAGACAGGGACTATGGC. As protein: CASSQDRDYG. The complete CDR3 protein is CASSQDRDYGYTF. The genes are TRBV7-2 and TRBJ1-2, with 7 bases aligning to TRBD1. The CDR3 end falls 3 residues outside the read, so it is completed with the germline J gene. The length of the CDR3 is 13 residues. The J segment lost 3 bases and the V segment lost 5 bases, leaving 3 bases of the junction unmatched. In germline, CDR1 is SGHTA, CDR2 FQGNSA. The full variable domain, in which reference TRBV7-2 and TRBJ1-2 provide the parts outside the CDR3, is GAGVSQSPSNKVTEKGKDVELRCDPISGHTALYWYRQSLGQGLEFLIYFQGNSAPDKSGLPSDRFSAERTGGSVSTLTIQRTQQEDSAVYLCASSQDRDYGYTFGSGTRLTVV.

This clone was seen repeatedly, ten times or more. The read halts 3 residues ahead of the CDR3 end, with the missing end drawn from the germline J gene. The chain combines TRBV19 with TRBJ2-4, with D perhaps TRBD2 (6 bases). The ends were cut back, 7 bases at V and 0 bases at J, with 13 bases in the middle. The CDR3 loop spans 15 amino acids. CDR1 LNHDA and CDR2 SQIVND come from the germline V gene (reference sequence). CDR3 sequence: CASKAEGLAKNIQYF. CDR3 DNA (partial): TGTGCCAGTAAAGCGGAGGGATTAGCCAAAAACATT.

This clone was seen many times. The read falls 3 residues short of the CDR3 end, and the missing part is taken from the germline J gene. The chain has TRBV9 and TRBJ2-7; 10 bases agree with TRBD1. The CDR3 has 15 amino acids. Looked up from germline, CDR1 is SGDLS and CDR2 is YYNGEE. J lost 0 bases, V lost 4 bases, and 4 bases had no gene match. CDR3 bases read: TGTGCCAGCAGCCCGACAGGGGGCGTCTCCTACGAG. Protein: CASSPTGGVSYE. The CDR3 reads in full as CASSPTGGVSYEQYF.

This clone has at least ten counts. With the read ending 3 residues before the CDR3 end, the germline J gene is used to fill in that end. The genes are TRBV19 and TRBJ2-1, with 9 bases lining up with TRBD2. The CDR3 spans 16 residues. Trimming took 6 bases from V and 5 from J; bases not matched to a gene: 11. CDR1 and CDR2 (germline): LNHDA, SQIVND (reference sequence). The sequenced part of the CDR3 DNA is TGTGCCAGTAGCCGCATAGCGGGAGTCCAACACAATGAG. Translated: CASSRIAGVQHNE. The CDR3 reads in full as CASSRIAGVQHNEQFF.

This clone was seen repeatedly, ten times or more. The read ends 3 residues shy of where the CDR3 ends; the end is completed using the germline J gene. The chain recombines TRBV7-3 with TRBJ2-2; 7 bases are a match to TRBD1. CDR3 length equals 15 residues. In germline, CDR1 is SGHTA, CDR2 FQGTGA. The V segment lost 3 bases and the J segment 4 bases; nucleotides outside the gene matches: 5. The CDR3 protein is CASSFLGGGTGELFF. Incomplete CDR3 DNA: TGTGCCAGCAGCTTCTTAGGGGGCGGCACCGGGGAG.

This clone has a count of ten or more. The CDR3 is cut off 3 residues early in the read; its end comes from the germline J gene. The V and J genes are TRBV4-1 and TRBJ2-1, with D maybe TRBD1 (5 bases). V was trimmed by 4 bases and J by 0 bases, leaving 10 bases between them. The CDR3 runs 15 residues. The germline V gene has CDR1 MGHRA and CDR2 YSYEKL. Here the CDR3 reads CASSPRTYSYNEQFF. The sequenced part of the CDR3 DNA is TGCGCCAGCAGCCCGAGGACATACTCCTACAATGAG.

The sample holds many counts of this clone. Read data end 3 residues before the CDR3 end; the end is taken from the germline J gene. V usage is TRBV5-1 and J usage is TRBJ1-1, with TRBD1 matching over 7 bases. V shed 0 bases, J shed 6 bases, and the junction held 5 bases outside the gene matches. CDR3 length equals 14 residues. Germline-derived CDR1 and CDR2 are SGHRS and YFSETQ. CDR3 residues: CASSLGHTGAEAFF. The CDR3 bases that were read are TGCGCCAGCAGCTTGGGGCACACAGGGGCTGAA.

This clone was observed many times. CDR3 sequence: CASRIYSGANVLTF. Incomplete CDR3 DNA: TGTGCCAGTAGAATATACTCTGGGGCCAACGTC. This chain uses TRBV19 with TRBJ2-6; D is ambiguous. The read ends 3 residues before the CDR3 terminus; that terminus is restored from the germline J gene. The length of the CDR3 is 14 residues. The V end was cut by 6 bases, the J end by 0 bases, with 6 bases between. Germline values: CDR1 LNHDA, CDR2 SQIVND (reference sequence).

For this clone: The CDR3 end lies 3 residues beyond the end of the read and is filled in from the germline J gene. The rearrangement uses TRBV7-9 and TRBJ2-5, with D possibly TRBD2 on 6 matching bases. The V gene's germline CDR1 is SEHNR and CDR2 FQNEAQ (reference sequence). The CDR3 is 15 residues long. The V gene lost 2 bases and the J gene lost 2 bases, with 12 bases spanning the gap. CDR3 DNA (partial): TGTGCCAGCAGCTTAAATAGCGGCAAACAAGAGACC. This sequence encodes CASSLNSGKQET. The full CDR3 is CASSLNSGKQETQYF.

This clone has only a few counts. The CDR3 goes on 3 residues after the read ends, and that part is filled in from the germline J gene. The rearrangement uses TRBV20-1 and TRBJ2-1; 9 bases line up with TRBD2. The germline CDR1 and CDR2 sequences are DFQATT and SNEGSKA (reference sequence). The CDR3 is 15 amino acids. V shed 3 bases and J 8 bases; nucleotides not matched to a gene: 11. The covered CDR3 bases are TGCAGTGCTAGTTATTCCGGGACTAGCAGTCATGAG. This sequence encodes CSASYSGTSSHE. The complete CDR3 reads CSASYSGTSSHEQFF.

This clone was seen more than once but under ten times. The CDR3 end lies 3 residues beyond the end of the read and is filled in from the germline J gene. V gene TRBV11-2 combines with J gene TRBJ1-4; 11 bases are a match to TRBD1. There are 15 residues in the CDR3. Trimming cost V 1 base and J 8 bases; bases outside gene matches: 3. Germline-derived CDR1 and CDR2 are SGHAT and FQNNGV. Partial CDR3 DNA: TGTGCCAGCAGCTTAGGGGGACAGGGGGAGGAAAAA. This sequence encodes CASSLGGQGEEK. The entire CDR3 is CASSLGGQGEEKLFF.

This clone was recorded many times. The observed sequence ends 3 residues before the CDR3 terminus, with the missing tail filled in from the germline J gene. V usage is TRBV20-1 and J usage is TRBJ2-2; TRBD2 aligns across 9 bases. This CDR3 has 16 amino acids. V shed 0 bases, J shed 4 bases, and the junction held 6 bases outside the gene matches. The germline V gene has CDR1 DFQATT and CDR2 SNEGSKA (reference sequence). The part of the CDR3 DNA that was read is TGCAGTGCTAGAGAGCGGGCGGGAGGGGGCACCGGGGAG. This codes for CSARERAGGGTGE. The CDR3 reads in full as CSARERAGGGTGELFF.

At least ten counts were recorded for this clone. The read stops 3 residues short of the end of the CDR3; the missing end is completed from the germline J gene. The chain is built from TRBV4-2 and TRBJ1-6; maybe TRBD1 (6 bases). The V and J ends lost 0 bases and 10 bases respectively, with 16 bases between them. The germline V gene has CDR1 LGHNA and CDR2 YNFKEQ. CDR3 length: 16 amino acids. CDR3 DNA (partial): TGTGCCAGCAGCCAAGATTCCGGGGGGCGGAGGTCACCC. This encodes CASSQDSGGRRSP. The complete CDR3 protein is CASSQDSGGRRSPLHF.

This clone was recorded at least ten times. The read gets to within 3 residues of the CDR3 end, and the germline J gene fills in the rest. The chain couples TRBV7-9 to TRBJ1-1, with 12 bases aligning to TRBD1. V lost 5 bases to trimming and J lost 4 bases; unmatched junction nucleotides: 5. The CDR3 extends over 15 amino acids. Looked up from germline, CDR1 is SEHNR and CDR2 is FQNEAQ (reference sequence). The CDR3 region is CASSLGQGAGTEAFF. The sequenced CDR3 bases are TGTGCCAGCAGCCTGGGACAGGGGGCTGGCACTGAA.

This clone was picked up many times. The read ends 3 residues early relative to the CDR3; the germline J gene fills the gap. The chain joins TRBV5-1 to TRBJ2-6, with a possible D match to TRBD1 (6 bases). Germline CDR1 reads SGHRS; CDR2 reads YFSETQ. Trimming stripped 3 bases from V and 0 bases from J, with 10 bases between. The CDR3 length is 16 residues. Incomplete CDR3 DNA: TGCGCCAGCAGCTCGACAGGTAGCTCTGGGGCCAACGTC. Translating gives CASSSTGSSGANV. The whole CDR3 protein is CASSSTGSSGANVLTF.

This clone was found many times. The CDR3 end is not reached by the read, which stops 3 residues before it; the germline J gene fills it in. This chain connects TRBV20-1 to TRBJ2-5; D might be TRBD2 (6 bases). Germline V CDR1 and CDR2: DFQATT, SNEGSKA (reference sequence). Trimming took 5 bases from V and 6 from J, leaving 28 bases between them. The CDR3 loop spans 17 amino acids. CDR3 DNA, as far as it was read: TGCAGTGCTGGCGCTTCGCCGGTCGGACTAACGGCGCAGACC. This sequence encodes CSAGASPVGLTAQT. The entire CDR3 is CSAGASPVGLTAQTQYF.